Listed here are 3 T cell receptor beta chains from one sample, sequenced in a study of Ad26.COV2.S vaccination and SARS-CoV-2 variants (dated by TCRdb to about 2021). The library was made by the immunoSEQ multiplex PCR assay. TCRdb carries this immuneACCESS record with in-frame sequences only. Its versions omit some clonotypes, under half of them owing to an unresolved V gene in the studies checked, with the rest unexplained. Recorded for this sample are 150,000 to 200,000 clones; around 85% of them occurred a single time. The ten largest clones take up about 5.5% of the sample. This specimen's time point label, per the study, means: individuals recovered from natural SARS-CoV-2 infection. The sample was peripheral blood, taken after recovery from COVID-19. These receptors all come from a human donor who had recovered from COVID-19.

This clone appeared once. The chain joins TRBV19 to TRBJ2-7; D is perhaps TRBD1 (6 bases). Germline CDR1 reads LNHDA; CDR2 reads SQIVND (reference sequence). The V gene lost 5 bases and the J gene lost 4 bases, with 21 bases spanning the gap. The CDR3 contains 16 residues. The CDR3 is CASSAAVGTTTYEQYF. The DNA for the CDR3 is TGTGCCAGTAGTGCTGCTGTGGGGACAACTACTTACGAGCAGTACTTC.

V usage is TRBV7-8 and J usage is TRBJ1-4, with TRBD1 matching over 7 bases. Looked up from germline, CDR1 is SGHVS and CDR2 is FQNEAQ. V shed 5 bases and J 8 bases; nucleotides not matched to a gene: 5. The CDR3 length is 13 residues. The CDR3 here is CASSPGQLEKLFF. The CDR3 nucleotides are TGTGCCAGCAGCCCGGGACAGCTAGAAAAACTGTTTTTT.

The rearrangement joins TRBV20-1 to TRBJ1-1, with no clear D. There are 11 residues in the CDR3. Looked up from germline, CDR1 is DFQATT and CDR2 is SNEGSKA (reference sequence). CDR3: CSPRLDTEAFF. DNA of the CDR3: TGCAGCCCCCGGTTGGACACTGAAGCTTTCTTT.